The entry that follows covers one T cell receptor (beta chain) sequence. Its target is unknown. TCRdb re-called the 5' RACE reads through MiXCR, storing one row per CDR3 protein. The sample includes hundreds of thousands of distinct CDR3 sequences, 12% of them seen just once. This entry belongs to a study of T cells after yellow fever vaccination. Study-wide results and caveats: A minor fraction of clonotypes spanned both CD4 and CD8 compartments.

This CDR3 is built from 13 residues. Germline assignment: CDR1 LNHDA and CDR2 SQIVND (reference sequence). Trimming removed 10 bases from V and 5 bases from J, with 18 bases in between. The source is a man aged 25 to 45 who received the YFV17D yellow fever vaccine. The chain combines TRBV19 with TRBJ2-7; D ambiguous. The input for sequencing was PBMCs, taken on the day of the yellow fever booster vaccination. This chain's CDR3 is CATGRYPRDEQYF. The CDR3 DNA sequence: TGTGCCACCGGAAGGTACCCACGCGACGAGCAGTACTTC.